The 10 T cell receptor beta chains reported below all come from one sample, sequenced in a study of vaccination effects on CD4 cells after COVID-19. These TCRs' antigens remain unknown. Using immunoSEQ multiplex PCR, the repertoire was profiled, and TCRdb retains in-frame clones only, with some absent. The sample carries 20,000 to 25,000 clones, around 72% recorded once. Prior to sequencing, the ViraFEST assay stimulated PBMC with viral peptide pools, which expanded the antigen-specific CD4+ T cells. CD4+ T cells were isolated after around ten days of culture. In the vaccine recipients, nucleocapsid antibodies were negative and there was no prior SARS-CoV-2 infection. This specimen was CD4+ T cells from PBMCs cultured with HCoV-NL63 spike peptides, taken before COVID-19 vaccination. These receptors were obtained from a human donor who received a COVID-19 vaccine.

The V call is TRBV5-1, the J call TRBJ2-3; possible D gene TRBD1, 6 bases. The CDR3 consists of 15 residues. CDR1 and CDR2 from the germline V gene are SGHRS and YFSETQ. Trimming took 4 bases from V and 1 from J, leaving 13 bases between them. In nucleotides, the CDR3 is TGCGCCAGCAGCCTGCAACGACAGGGCACAGATACGCAGTATTTT. Translating it yields CASSLQRQGTDTQYF.

This sequence joins TRBV6-1 and TRBJ2-3; D not resolved. CDR3 length equals 16 residues. Trimming took off 1 base at V and 4 bases at J, with 15 bases between the two ends. Germline V CDR1 and CDR2: MNHNS, SASEGT. The CDR3 nucleotides read TGTGCCAGCAGTGAAGAGGTCAGAATCCCAGCAGATACGCAGTATTTT. It is translated as CASSEEVRIPADTQYF.

The chain employs TRBV5-1 and TRBJ1-3; D uncertain. The CDR3 length is 16 residues. The V gene's germline CDR1 is SGHRS and CDR2 YFSETQ. Trimming stripped 0 bases from V and 0 bases from J, with 10 bases between. This chain's CDR3 is CASSLGDPLSGNTIYF. The CDR3 coding sequence is TGCGCCAGCAGCTTGGGGGATCCCCTCTCTGGAAACACCATATATTTT.

The chain couples TRBV6-5 to TRBJ1-5; D call uncertain. Trimming left V 0 bases short and J 4 bases short, with 10 bases between. Germline loops: CDR1 MNHEY, CDR2 SVGAGI. The CDR3 length is 15 residues. The CDR3 is CASSYSALGNQPQHF. As DNA, the CDR3 is TGTGCCAGCAGTTACTCTGCTCTAGGGAATCAGCCCCAGCATTTT.

The rearrangement uses TRBV13 and TRBJ2-7, with a weak D call TRBD1 (5 bases). Looked up from germline, CDR1 is PRHDT and CDR2 is FYEKMQ (reference sequence). With 2 bases removed from V and 5 bases from J, the gap between germline ends came to 7 bases. The CDR3 extends over 12 amino acids. The CDR3 DNA sequence: TGTGCCAGCAGCTTAAGGGGTAACGAGCAGTACTTC. Protein sequence: CASSLRGNEQYF. Combining the CDR3 with reference TRBV13 and TRBJ2-7 gives the whole variable domain AAGVIQSPRHLIKEKRETATLKCYPIPRHDTVYWYQQGPGQDPQFLISFYEKMQSDKGSIPDRFSAQQFSDYHSELNMSSLELGDSALYFCASSLRGNEQYFGPGTRLTVT.

The J gene is TRBJ2-6, the V gene TRBV5-1, with D maybe TRBD1 (6 bases). CDR1 is SGHRS and CDR2 is YFSETQ in the germline V gene. The CDR3 loop spans 16 amino acids. V shed 1 base and J shed 2 bases, with 10 bases lying between them. The CDR3 here is CASSLSGAAGANVLTF. CDR3 coding DNA: TGCGCCAGCAGCTTGTCAGGGGCGGCTGGGGCCAACGTCCTGACTTTC.

In its sample, this clone was seen a few times. The V call is TRBV3-1 (or the pseudogene TRBV3-2), the J call TRBJ2-1; D remains unclear. This CDR3 spans 13 amino acids. Germline CDR1 reads LGHDT; CDR2 reads YNNKEL (reference sequence). V lost 1 base to trimming and J lost 5 bases, with 6 bases between them. CDR3 protein: CASSQVLHNEQFF. The CDR3 DNA follows: TGTGCCAGCAGCCAAGTGTTACACAATGAGCAGTTCTTC.

The chain joins TRBV19 to TRBJ1-1; D call uncertain. CDR3 length: 13 residues. Between the trimmed V and J ends, which lost 6 bases and 0 bases, there was a span of 8 bases. CDR1 and CDR2 from the germline V gene are LNHDA and SQIVND (reference sequence). The CDR3 coding sequence is TGTGCCAGTAGGCCGTTTTTGAACACTGAAGCTTTCTTT. Translated: CASRPFLNTEAFF.

This clone was seen more than once but under ten times. The chain couples TRBV6-6 to TRBJ2-6; D gene unclear. Germline V lookup: CDR1 MNHNY, CDR2 SVGAGI (reference sequence). This CDR3 is 12 amino acids long. V was cut by 7 bases and J by 5 bases, with 6 bases left in between. The chain's CDR3 is CASKMRANVLTF. For the CDR3, the DNA is TGTGCCAGCAAGATGAGGGCCAACGTCCTGACTTTC.

V is TRBV28 and J is TRBJ2-7; D not resolved. This CDR3 is built from 12 residues. The germline CDR1 and CDR2 sequences are MDHEN and SYDVKM. Trimming took off 6 bases at V and 0 bases at J, with 6 bases between the two ends. In DNA, the CDR3 is TGTGCCAGCAGGACGGTCTCCTACGAGCAGTACTTC. This codes for CASRTVSYEQYF.